The 14 T cell receptor beta chains presented below share a single source sample, sequenced in a study of blood T cells in healthy people across ages. A second roughly 7 to 11 cycle PCR used barcoded and J-beta primers. TCRdb independently ran MiXCR on the 5' RACE reads; one entry per CDR3 protein. There are roughly 500,000 distinct CDR3 sequences in the sample; 27% occur only once, and around 18% lies in the top ten. The sample taken for sequencing was blood. The receptors shown here come from a woman between 70 and 85 years old in good health.

This sequence joins TRBV19 and TRBJ1-5; D perhaps matches TRBD1 (6 bases). Germline V gene sequence: CDR1 LNHDA, CDR2 SQIVND (reference sequence). Trimming cost V 1 base and J 3 bases, with 16 bases left between them. The CDR3 has 17 amino acids. For the CDR3, the DNA is TGTGCCAGTAGTATAGTACAGGGAAATGGGCACAATCAGCCCCAGCATTTT. Its translation: CASSIVQGNGHNQPQHF.

CDR3 nucleotides: TGTGCCAGCAGCCAAGATTTTGTGCAGGGCCCCTATGGCTACACCTTC. Its protein product is CASSQDFVQGPYGYTF. The chain joins TRBV4-2 to TRBJ1-2, with a possible D match to TRBD1 (5 bases). The germline gives CDR1 LGHNA, CDR2 YNFKEQ. This CDR3 is 16 amino acids long. V shed 0 bases and J shed 4 bases, with 15 bases lying between them.

This clonotype is a singleton in its sample. The CDR3 DNA is TGTGCCAGCAGGGACCGGGCTTTAGGGGATGAGCAGTACTTC. It yields the protein CASRDRALGDEQYF. The chain has TRBV12-3 or TRBV12-4 and TRBJ2-7, with TRBD1 as a possible D gene (5 bases). V was shortened by 6 bases and J by 7 bases, with 19 bases between the two germline ends. The length of the CDR3 is 14 residues.

The V call is TRBV5-1, the J call TRBJ1-1, with a weak D call TRBD1 (5 bases). Trimming shortened V by 1 base and J by 3 bases, and 16 bases separated the two germline ends. CDR1 is SGHRS, CDR2 YFSETQ, per germline. The CDR3 contains 16 residues. The DNA for the CDR3 is TGCGCCAGCAGCTTGTCCGGGGGTGTACGTGACACTGAAGCTTTCTTT. Translated, it gives CASSLSGGVRDTEAFF.

This clonotype appeared a few times. J is TRBJ2-5 and V is TRBV5-1; weak D call: TRBD1 (6 bases). This CDR3 region has 13 residues. Germline values: CDR1 SGHRS, CDR2 YFSETQ. V was clipped by 4 bases and J by 4 bases, with 11 bases between them. The chain's CDR3 is CASSLQGSETQYF. CDR3 nucleotide sequence: TGCGCCAGCAGCCTACAGGGTTCAGAGACCCAGTACTTC. The full variable domain, rest sourced from reference TRBV5-1 and TRBJ2-5, is KAGVTQTPRYLIKTRGQQVTLSCSPISGHRSVSWYQQTPGQGLQFLFEYFSETQRNKGNFPGRFSGRQFSNSRSEMNVSTLELGDSALYLCASSLQGSETQYFGPGTRLLVL.

The table lists this clonotype with a few counts. The chain couples TRBV7-2 to TRBJ1-4, with a possible D match to TRBD1 (6 bases). Trimming stripped 3 bases from V and 4 bases from J, with 12 bases between. Germline V lookup: CDR1 SGHTA, CDR2 FQGNSA. This CDR3 is built from 15 residues. CDR3 sequence (DNA): TGTGCCAGCAGCTTGGACAGCCAGTATAATGAAAAACTGTTTTTT. This gives the protein CASSLDSQYNEKLFF.

This clonotype was seen only a few times. The chain uses TRBV18 and TRBJ2-5; D is unclear. Per germline, CDR1 KGHSH and CDR2 LQKENI. Trimming removed 0 bases at V and 3 bases at J, with 8 bases between. The CDR3 spans 14 residues. The CDR3 is CASSPPSWKETQYF. The CDR3 nucleotides read TGTGCCAGCTCACCACCGAGTTGGAAAGAGACCCAGTACTTC.

This clonotype was picked up a small number of times. The V and J genes are TRBV20-1 and TRBJ2-1, with 7 bases identical to TRBD1. The J call may be wrong; the DNA end is better matched by TRBJ2-5. The CDR3 loop spans 12 amino acids. Germline assignment: CDR1 DFQATT and CDR2 SNEGSKA (reference sequence). The CDR3 loop is CSASGQEQTQYF. DNA for the CDR3: TGCAGTGCTAGCGGACAGGAGCAGACCCAGTACTTC.

The chain carries TRBV20-1 and TRBJ2-5, with no clear D. The closer fit of TRBJ2-1 to the DNA end suggests the J call may be wrong. From germline, CDR1 is DFQATT and CDR2 SNEGSKA (reference sequence). This CDR3 has 14 residues. The CDR3, as DNA: TGCAGTGCTATCAGTCCCTCATCCGTCAATGAGCAGTTCTTC. Amino acids: CSAISPSSVNEQFF.

CDR3 region: CASSAGGYNEQFF. The CDR3 region has the DNA TGTGCCAGCAGCGCCGGGGGCTACAATGAGCAGTTCTTC. The gene calls are TRBV9 and TRBJ2-1, with D tentatively TRBD2 (6 bases). Trimming left V 3 bases short and J 3 bases short, with 7 bases between. This CDR3 has 13 amino acids. The germline V gene encodes CDR1 SGDLS and CDR2 YYNGEE.

This clonotype was seen more than once but under ten times. This chain connects TRBV6-1 to TRBJ2-1, with D unclear. The J call may be wrong; the DNA end is better matched by TRBJ2-7. From germline, CDR1 is MNHNS and CDR2 SASEGT. The CDR3 sequence is 13 residues long. The CDR3 protein is CASRRGLTTEQYF. In DNA form, the CDR3 reads TGTGCCAGCAGAAGAGGCCTAACGACCGAGCAGTACTTC.

V usage is TRBV20-1 and J usage is TRBJ2-2; D not certain. The V and J ends lost 0 bases and 2 bases respectively, with 4 bases between them. From germline, CDR1 is DFQATT and CDR2 SNEGSKA (reference sequence). The CDR3 has 13 amino acids. Here the CDR3 reads CSAREINTGELFF. CDR3 DNA sequence: TGCAGTGCTAGAGAAATTAACACCGGGGAGCTGTTTTTT.

This clonotype occurred a few times. The chain recombines TRBV10-3 with TRBJ2-5; 10 bases align to TRBD2. With V trimmed by 7 bases and J by 2 bases, 4 bases remained unmatched. The CDR3 is 14 amino acids. The germline V gene encodes CDR1 ENHRY and CDR2 SYGVKD. CDR3: CAINPSGGQETQYF. In DNA, the CDR3 is TGTGCCATCAATCCTAGCGGGGGACAAGAGACCCAGTACTTC.

This clonotype came up a few times. V and J are TRBV29-1 and TRBJ1-2; 12 bases map to TRBD1. Unmatched junction bases numbered 11, after V lost 6 bases and J lost 3 bases. CDR1 and CDR2 (germline): SQVTM, ANQGSEA. This CDR3 region has 16 residues. CDR3 DNA: TGCAGCGTCCATGGAACCCGGGACAGGGGGCACTATGGCTACACCTTC. Amino acid sequence: CSVHGTRDRGHYGYTF.